The entry below describes one T cell receptor beta chain. Germline CDR1 and CDR2: SGHTA and FQGTGA. Trimming cost V 5 bases and J 5 bases; bases outside gene matches: 8. The CDR3 has 16 amino acids. Assay: immunoSEQ multiplex PCR; the TCRdb copy retains only in-frame clones and omits some. The repertoire has about 210,000 clones, about 90% of them found once; the top ten carry about 0.72%. The data derive from a study of blood T cell repertoires in COVID-19. Study-wide context: The cDNA or gDNA used as material had been derived from T cells, B-cell-depleted T cells, or PBMCs.

Source material: peripheral blood. This receptor was obtained from a woman in her 70s with acute or convalescent COVID-19. The rearrangement uses TRBV7-3 and TRBJ2-2, with 10 bases fitting TRBD2. The CDR3 region has the DNA TGTGCCAGCAGCCCCTCTAGCGGGAGTCGAACCGGGGAGCTGTTTTTT. The encoded protein is CASSPSSGSRTGELFF.